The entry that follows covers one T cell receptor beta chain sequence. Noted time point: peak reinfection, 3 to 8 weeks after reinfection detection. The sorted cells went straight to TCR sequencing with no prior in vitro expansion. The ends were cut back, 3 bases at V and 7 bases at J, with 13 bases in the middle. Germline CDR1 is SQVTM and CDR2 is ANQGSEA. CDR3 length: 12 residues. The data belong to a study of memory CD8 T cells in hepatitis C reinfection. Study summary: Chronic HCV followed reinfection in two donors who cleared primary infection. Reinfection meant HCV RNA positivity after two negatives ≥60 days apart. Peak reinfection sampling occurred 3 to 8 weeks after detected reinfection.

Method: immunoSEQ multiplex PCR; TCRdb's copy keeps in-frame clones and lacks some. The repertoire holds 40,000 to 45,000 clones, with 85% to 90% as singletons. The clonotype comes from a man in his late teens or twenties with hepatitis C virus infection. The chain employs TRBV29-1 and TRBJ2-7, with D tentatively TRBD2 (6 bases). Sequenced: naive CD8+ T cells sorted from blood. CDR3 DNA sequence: TGCAGCGTTGACGTGGGAGGTGGGGAGCAGTACTTC. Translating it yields CSVDVGGGEQYF.